This paragraph covers one T cell receptor beta chain sequence. Its antigen is not yet known. The input lacks base qualities; no much larger clone sits a single base away. Library prep was done by the immunoSEQ multiplex PCR assay. RNA was extracted from all samples and reverse transcribed into cDNA as template for TCR sequencing. SuperScript III was used to make first-strand cDNA, primed with a 2:1 mix of oligo-dT and random hexamers. A synthetic immune receptor repertoire was used to gauge amplification bias, and whatever bias remained was removed computationally. On the study's bioinformatics: Raw reads were preprocessed to remove errors, and CDR3 was defined according to IMGT conventions as the region from the conserved cysteine to phenylalanine. Clonality was computed by normalizing Shannon entropy by log2 of the number of productive unique TCRs and subtracting the result from 1. Whether scalp clones were CD4 or CD8 was inferred by matching scalp TCRbeta sequences against CD4 and CD8 repertoires sorted from blood. The table was pulled from immuneACCESS by TCRdb, which kept in-frame rearrangements only. Such tables lose some clones; where checked, under half of the loss comes from unresolved V genes, and the rest has no known cause. V, J and clone size reflect that table, while D and trimming were determined from the DNA. Counted in this sample were about 200,000 clones; around two fifths of them appeared once. The top ten clonotypes cover 0.45% to 0.55% of the sample.

The meaning of the sample's treatment or condition label: oral pan-JAK inhibitor, 5-10 mg twice daily. From alopecia areata patients, peripheral blood was collected along with lesional scalp punch biopsies. PBMCs were isolated by density centrifugation and stained for CD3, CD4 and CD8, after which CD4+ and CD8+ T cells were sorted on a FACSAria. This sample is part of a study of CD8+ T cells in alopecia areata (dated by TCRdb to the late 2010s). The study in broad terms: Treated patients were enrolled in an open-label pilot trial of oral tofacitinib, 5 to 10 mg twice daily, for moderate-to-severe alopecia areata. The study used high-throughput TCRbeta sequencing to examine T cell clonal expansion in alopecia areata, in both the C3H/HeJ mouse model and human patients. Patients stayed on tofacitinib for 6 to 18 months and then had 6 months of follow-up off drug so that delayed response and recurrence could be assessed. Scalp tissue and sorted CD4+ and CD8+ peripheral blood T cells from patchy and totalis/universalis alopecia areata patients and from healthy controls were covered by human TCRbeta sequencing. Scalp clonality was compared across normal scalp (n=4), patchy alopecia areata scalp (n=8), and alopecia totalis/universalis scalp (n=8). RNA was extracted with the PAXgene miRNA kit for fixed scalp, the miRNeasy kit for PBMCs, and the RNeasy kit for mouse skin. Disease severity in treated patients was measured with the SALT score, which quantifies the percentage of affected scalp surface area. immunoSEQ multiplex PCR using 35 Vbeta forward primers and 13 Jbeta reverse primers was used to amplify TCRbeta CDR3 regions. Tofacitinib-treated patients had biopsies at baseline and at 4 and 24 weeks of treatment, with a later scalp biopsy in several patients.

The study at large found these results: The treated cohort was small, with a single nonresponder, so links between baseline CD8+ expansion and response need larger studies. With tofacitinib, both scalp clonality and the number of expanded CD8+ clones among the top 100 scalp clones went down significantly. Unlike mouse skin, which is dominated by gammadelta T cells, normal human skin has resident alphabeta T cells that are also sequenced, and this complicates analysis of the scalp TCR repertoire. Higher clonality and more expanded CD8+ clones were observed in lesional scalp than in normal scalp, particularly in alopecia totalis/universalis, a finding suggestive of antigenic drive. During tofacitinib treatment, many expanded lesional clones stuck around in both scalp and blood, and this persistence may partly explain why relapse happens after treatment is stopped. Shared TCR sequences between patients were less evident than in mice, which may be partly attributable to HLA diversity in the patient population.

V sheds 0 bases and J sheds 4 bases, leaving 9 bases between their ends. The CDR3 numbers 14 residues from cysteine through phenylalanine. Here the CDR3 DNA is all that survives: 42 bases in frame from base 1. Sequences GTSNPN (CDR1) and SVGIG (CDR2) are obtained from the germline V gene (reference sequence). This chain is built from TRBV30 and TRBJ1-4, with the D gene uncertain. Here the sequenced sample was CD4+ T cells sorted from blood, taken at approximately week 30, from a patient treated with tofacitinib. The origin of this receptor is a human donor with alopecia areata. At the DNA level, the sequence is TGTGCCTGGAGTGTCTGGGGAGGTAATGAAAAACTGTTTTTT. It specifies CAWSVWGGNEKLFF.